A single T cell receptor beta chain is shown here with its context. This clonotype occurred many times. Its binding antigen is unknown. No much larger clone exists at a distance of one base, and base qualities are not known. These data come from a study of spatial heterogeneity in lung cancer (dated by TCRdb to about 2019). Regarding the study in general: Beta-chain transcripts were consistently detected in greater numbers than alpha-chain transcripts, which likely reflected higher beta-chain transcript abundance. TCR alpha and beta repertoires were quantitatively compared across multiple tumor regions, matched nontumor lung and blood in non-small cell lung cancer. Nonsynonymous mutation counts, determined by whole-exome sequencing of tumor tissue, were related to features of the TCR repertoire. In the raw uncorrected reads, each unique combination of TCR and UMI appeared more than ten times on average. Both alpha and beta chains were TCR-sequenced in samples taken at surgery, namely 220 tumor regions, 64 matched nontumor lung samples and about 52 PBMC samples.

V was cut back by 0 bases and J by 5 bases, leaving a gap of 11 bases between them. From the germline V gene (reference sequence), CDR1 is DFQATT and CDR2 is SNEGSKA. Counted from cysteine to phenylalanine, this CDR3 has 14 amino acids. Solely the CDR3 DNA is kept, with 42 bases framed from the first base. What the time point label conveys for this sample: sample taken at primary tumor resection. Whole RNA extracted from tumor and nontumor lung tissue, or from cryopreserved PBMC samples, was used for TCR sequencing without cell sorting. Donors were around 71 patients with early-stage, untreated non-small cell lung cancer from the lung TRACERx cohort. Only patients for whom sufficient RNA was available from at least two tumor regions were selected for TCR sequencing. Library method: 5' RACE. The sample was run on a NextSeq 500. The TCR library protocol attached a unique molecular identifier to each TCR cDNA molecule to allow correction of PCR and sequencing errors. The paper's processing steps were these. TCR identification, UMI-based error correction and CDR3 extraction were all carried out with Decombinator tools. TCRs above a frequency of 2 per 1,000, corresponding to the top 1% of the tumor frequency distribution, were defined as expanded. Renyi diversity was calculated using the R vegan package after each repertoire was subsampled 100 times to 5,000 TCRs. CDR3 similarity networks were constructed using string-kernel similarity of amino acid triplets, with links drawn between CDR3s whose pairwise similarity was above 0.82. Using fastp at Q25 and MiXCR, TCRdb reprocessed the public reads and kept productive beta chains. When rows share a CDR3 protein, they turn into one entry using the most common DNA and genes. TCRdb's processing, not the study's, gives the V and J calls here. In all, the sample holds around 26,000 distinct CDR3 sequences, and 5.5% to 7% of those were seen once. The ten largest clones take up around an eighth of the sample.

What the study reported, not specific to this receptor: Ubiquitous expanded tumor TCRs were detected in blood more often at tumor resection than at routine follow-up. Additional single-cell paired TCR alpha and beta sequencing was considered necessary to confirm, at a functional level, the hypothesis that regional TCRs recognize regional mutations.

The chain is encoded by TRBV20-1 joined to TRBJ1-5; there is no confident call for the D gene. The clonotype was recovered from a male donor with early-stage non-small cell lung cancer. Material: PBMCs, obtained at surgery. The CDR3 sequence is CSARDVDLYQPQHF. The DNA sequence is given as TGCAGTGCTAGAGATGTGGACCTTTATCAGCCCCAGCATTTT.